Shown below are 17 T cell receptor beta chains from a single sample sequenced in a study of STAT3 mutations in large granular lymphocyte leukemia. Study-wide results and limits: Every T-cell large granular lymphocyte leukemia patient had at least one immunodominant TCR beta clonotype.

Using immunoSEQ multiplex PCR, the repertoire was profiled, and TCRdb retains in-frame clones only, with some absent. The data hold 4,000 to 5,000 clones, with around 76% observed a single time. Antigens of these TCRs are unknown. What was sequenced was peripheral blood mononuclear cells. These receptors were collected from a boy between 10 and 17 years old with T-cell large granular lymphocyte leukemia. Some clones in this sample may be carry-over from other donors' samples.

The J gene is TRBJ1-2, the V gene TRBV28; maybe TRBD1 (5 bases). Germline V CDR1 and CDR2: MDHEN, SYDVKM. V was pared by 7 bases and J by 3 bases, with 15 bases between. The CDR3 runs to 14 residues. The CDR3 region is CASTPAGRDYGYTF. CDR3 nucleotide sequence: TGTGCCAGCACCCCAGCAGGGAGGGACTATGGCTACACCTTC.

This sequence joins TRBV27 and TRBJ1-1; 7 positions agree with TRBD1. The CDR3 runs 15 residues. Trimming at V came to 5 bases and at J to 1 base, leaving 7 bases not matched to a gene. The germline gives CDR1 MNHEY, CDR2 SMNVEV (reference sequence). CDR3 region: CASSARQGWNTEAFF. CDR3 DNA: TGTGCCAGCAGTGCCCGACAGGGCTGGAACACTGAAGCTTTCTTT.

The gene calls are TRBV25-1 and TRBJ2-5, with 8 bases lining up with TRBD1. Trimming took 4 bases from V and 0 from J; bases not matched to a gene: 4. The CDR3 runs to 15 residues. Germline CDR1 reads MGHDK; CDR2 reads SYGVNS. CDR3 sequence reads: CASSGDRTYQETQYF. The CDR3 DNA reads TGTGCCAGCAGTGGGGACAGGACGTACCAAGAGACCCAGTACTTC.

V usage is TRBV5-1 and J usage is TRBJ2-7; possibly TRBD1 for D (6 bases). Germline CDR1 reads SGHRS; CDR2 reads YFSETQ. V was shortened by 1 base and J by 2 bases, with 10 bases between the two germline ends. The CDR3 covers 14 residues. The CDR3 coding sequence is TGCGCCAGCAGCTTGTTCGGACAGACCTACGAGCAGTACTTC. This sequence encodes CASSLFGQTYEQYF.

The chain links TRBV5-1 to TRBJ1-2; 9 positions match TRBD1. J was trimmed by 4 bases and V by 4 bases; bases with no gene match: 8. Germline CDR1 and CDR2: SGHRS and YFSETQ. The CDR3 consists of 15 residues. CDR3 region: CASSETGQGIYGYTF. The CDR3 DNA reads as TGCGCCAGCAGCGAGACGGGACAGGGTATCTATGGCTACACCTTC.

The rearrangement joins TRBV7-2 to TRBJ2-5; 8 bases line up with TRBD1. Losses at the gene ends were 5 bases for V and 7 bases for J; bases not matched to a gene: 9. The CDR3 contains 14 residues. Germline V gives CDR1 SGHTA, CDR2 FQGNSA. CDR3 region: CASSPGQGWGTQYF. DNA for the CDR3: TGTGCCAGCAGCCCCGGACAGGGTTGGGGGACCCAGTACTTC. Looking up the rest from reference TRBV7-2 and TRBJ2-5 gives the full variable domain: GAGVSQSPSNKVTEKGKDVELRCDPISGHTALYWYRQSLGQGLEFLIYFQGNSAPDKSGLPSDRFSAERTGGSVSTLTIQRTQQEDSAVYLCASSPGQGWGTQYFGPGTRLLVL.

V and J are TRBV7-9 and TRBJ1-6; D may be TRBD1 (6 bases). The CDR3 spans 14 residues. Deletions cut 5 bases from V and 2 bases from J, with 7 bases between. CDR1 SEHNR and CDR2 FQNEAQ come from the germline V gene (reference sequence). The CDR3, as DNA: TGTGCCAGCAGCCGGGACACCTATAATTCACCCCTCCACTTT. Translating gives CASSRDTYNSPLHF.

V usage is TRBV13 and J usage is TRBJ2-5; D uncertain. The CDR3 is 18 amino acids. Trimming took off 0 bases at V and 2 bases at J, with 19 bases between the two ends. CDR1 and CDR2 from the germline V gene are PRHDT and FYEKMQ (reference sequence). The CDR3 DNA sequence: TGTGCCAGCAGCTTAGGAGGCCCACTCGAGCCCCTACAAGAGACCCAGTACTTC. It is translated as CASSLGGPLEPLQETQYF.

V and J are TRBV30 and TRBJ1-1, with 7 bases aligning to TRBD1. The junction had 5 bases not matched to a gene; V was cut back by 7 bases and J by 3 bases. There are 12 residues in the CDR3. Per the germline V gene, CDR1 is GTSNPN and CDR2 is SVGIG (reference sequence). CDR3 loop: CAFRGYDTEAFF. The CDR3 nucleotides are TGTGCCTTCAGGGGGTACGACACTGAAGCTTTCTTT.

CDR3 bases: TGTGCCAGCGGCGGACAGGGAACATACAATGAGCAGTTCTTC. Translating it yields CASGGQGTYNEQFF. This chain connects TRBV6-6 to TRBJ2-1; 8 bases fit TRBD1. The CDR3 spans 14 residues. Germline V gives CDR1 MNHNY, CDR2 SVGAGI (reference sequence). Trimming took 8 bases from V and 4 from J; bases not matched to a gene: 7.

DNA for the CDR3: TGCGCCAGCAGCTTGGAAGGGACAGTCCCTCACGAGCAGTACTTC. Translation gives CASSLEGTVPHEQYF. This chain uses TRBV5-1 with TRBJ2-7; TRBD1 aligns across 7 bases. J lost 5 bases, V lost 0 bases, and 8 bases had no gene match. In germline, CDR1 is SGHRS, CDR2 YFSETQ. This CDR3 comprises 15 residues.

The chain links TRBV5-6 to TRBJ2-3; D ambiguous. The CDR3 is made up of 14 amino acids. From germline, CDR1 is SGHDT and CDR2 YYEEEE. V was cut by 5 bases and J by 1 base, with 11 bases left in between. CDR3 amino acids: CASSPVRGTDTQYF. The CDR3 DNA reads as TGTGCCAGCAGTCCCGTAAGGGGCACAGATACGCAGTATTTT.

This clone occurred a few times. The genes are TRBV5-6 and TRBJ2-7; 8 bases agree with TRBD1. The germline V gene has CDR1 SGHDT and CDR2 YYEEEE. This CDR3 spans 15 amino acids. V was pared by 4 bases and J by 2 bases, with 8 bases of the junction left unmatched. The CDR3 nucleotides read TGTGCCAGCAGCGCTTTGGACAGGGATGCCTACGAGCAGTACTTC. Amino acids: CASSALDRDAYEQYF. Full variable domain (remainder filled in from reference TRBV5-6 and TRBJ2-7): DAGVTQSPTHLIKTRGQQVTLRCSPKSGHDTVSWYQQALGQGPQFIFQYYEEEERQRGNFPDRFSGHQFPNYSSELNVNALLLGDSALYLCASSALDRDAYEQYFGPGTRLTVT.

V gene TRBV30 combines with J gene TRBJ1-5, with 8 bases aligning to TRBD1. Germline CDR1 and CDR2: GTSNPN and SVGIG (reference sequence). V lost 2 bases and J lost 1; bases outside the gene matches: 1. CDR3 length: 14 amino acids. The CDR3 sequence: CAWSRTGSNQPQHF. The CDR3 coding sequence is TGTGCCTGGAGTCGGACAGGGAGCAATCAGCCCCAGCATTTT. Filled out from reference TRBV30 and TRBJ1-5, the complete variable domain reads SQTIHQWPATLVQPVGSPLSLECTVEGTSNPNLYWYRQAAGRGLQLLFYSVGIGQISSEVPQNLSASRPQDRQFILSSKKLLLSDSGFYLCAWSRTGSNQPQHFGDGTRLSIL.

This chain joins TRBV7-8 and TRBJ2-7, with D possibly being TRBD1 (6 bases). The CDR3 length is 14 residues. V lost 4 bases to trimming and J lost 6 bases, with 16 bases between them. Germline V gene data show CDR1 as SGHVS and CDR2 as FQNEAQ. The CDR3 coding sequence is TGTGCCAGCAGCTCAGTGGCAGGGGATTTCGAGCAGTACTTC. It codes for CASSSVAGDFEQYF.

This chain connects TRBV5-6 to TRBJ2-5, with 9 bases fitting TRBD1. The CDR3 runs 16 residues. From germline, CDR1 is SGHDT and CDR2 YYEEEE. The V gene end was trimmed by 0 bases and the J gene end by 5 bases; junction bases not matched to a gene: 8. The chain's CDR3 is CASSLGNRGLGETQYF. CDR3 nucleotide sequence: TGTGCCAGCAGCTTGGGGAACAGGGGGCTGGGGGAGACCCAGTACTTC. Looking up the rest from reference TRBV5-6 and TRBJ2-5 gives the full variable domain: DAGVTQSPTHLIKTRGQQVTLRCSPKSGHDTVSWYQQALGQGPQFIFQYYEEEERQRGNFPDRFSGHQFPNYSSELNVNALLLGDSALYLCASSLGNRGLGETQYFGPGTRLLVL.

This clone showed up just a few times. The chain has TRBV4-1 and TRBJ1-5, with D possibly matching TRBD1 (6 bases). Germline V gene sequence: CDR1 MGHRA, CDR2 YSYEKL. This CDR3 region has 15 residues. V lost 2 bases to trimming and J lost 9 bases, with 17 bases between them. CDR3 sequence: CASSQIAGAGGPQHF. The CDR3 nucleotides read TGCGCCAGCAGCCAAATAGCAGGGGCCGGGGGGCCCCAGCATTTT.